This T cell receptor beta chain was captured in a study of Tregs in tolerant kidney transplant recipients. Mixed chimerism was transient after nonmyeloablative marrow transplants from related graft donors. Study results and limitations: Biological reproducibility was not directly addressed, but technical replication error appeared minimal. Some patients' samples used different primers over time, so nucleotide sequences weren't comparable. The small number of patients limits these findings pending further validation. In tolerant patients, donor-specific Tregs outgrew total Tregs, suggesting antigen-driven expansion.

Comment on this clone: Its antigen is not identified.

Trimming pared 5 bases from V and 1 base from J, leaving 13 bases between. This CDR3 region has 14 residues. Germline V lookup: CDR1 SQVTM, CDR2 ANQGSEA. Sequencing was performed with immunoSEQ multiplex PCR; in TCRdb, only in-frame clones are kept and a portion is missing. Of 75,000 to 100,000 clones in the sample, approximately 93% were seen once. This clonotype was sampled from a human patient who received a combined kidney and bone marrow transplant. The T cells may come from the graft donor. This chain joins TRBV29-1 and TRBJ2-3; maybe TRBD2 (6 bases). The sequencing here drew on CD4+ T cells from blood (PBMCs), taken 12 months after the transplant. CDR3 amino acids: CSVRGIGGTDTQYF. The CDR3 region has the DNA TGCAGCGTTCGGGGGATAGGCGGCACAGATACGCAGTATTTT.